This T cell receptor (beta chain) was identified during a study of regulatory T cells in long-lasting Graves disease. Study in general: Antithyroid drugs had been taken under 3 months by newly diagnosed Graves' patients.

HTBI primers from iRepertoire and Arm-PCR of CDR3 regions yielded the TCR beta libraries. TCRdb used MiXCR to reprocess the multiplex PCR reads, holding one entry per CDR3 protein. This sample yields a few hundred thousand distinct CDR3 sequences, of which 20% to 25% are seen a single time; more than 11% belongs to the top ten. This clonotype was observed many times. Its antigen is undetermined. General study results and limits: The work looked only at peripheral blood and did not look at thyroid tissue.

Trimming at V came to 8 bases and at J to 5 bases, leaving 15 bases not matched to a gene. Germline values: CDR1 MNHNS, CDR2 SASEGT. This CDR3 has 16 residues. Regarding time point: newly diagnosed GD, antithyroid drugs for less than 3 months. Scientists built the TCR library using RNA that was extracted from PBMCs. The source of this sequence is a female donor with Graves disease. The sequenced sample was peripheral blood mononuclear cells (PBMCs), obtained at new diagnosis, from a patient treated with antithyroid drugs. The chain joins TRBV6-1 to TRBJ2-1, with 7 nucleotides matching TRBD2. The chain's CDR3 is CASGGRDPTRHNEQFF. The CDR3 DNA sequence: TGTGCCAGCGGGGGGAGGGACCCAACCCGCCACAATGAGCAGTTCTTC.